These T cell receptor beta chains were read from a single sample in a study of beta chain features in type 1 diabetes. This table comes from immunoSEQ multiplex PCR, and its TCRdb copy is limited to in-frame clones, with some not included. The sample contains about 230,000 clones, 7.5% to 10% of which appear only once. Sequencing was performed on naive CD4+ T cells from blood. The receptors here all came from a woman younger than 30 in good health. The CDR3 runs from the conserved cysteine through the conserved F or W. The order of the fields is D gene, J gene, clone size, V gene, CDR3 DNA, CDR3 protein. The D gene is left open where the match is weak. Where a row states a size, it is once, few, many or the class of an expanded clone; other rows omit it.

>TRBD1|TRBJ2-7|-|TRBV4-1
TGCGCCAGCGGGGACAGGTTGGGCGAGCAGTACTTC
CASGDRLGEQYF
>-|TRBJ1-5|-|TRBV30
TGTGCCTGGAGCCAATCGAGGCTTAATCAGCCCCAGCATTTT
CAWSQSRLNQPQHF
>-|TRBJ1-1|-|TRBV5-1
TGCGCCAGCAGCTTGGACACTATGAACACTGAAGCTTTCTTT
CASSLDTMNTEAFF
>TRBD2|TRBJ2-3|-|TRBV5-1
TGCGCCAGCAGCTTGGGACTAGCGGGAGATACGCAGTATTTT
CASSLGLAGDTQYF
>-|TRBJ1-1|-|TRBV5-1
TGCGCCAGCAGCTATAACAAGGTGGTAGCGAACACTGAAGCTTTCTTT
CASSYNKVVANTEAFF
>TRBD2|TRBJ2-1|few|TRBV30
TGTGCCTGGAGTGTACAGCGGGAGTGGAGGTCTACCAATGAGCAGTTCTTC
CAWSVQREWRSTNEQFF
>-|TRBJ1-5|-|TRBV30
TGTGCCTGGAGTGTACTTACGGCAGGCGATCAGCCCCAGCATTTT
CAWSVLTAGDQPQHF
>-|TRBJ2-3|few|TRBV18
TGTGCCAGCTCACCACCTGGCAGGGGAGGCACAGATACGCAGTATTTT
CASSPPGRGGTDTQYF
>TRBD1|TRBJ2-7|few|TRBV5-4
TGTGCCAGCAGCCTTTCGGGACAGGGGGAAATGTACTTC
CASSLSGQGEMYF
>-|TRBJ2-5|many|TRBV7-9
TGTGCCAGCAGTTTCCAGGGTACAATGGAGACCCAGTACTTC
CASSFQGTMETQYF
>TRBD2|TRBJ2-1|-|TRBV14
TGTGCCAGCAGCCCTTTTCCGGGACTACCTTACAATGAGCAGTTCTTC
CASSPFPGLPYNEQFF
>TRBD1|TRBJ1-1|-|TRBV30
TGTGCCTGGATTGGCACCGGCAGGGGGAAGCCTGAAGCTTTCTTT
CAWIGTGRGKPEAFF
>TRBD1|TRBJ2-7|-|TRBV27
TGTGCCAGCGGGACAGGGAGGTACGAGCAGTACTTC
CASGTGRYEQYF
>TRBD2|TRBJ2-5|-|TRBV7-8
TGTGCCAGCAGCTTAGAACGTATCCGGCTAGCGGGGGGGCAAGAGACCCAGTACTTC
CASSLERIRLAGGQETQYF
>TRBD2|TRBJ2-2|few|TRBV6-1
TGTGCCAGCAGTGAAGCGCTAGCGGGAGGGCCCGGGGAGCTGTTTTTT
CASSEALAGGPGELFF
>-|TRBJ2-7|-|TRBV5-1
TGCGCCAGCAGCTTGCGGGAACGTGGGGGTCAGGGACTCGAGCAGTACTTC
CASSLRERGGQGLEQYF
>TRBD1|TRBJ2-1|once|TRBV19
TGTGCCAGTGGACGACAGGGGTCTTACAATGAGCAGTTCTTC
CASGRQGSYNEQFF
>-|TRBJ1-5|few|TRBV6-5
TGTGCCAGCAGTTACTCTTTCACGGCGGGTCAGCCCCAGCATTTT
CASSYSFTAGQPQHF
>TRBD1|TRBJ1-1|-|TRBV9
TGTGCCAGCAGCGTAGATGGACAGGGTGACACTGAAGCTTTCTTT
CASSVDGQGDTEAFF
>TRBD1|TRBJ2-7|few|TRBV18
TGTGCCAGCTCACCAAGGACAGGAACTCCCTACGAGCAGTACTTC
CASSPRTGTPYEQYF
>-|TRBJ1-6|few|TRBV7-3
TGTGCCAGCAGCGCCGGACAGAATTCACCCCTCCACTTT
CASSAGQNSPLHF
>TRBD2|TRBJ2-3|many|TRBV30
TGTGCTTATGGGGTAGCGGGTCGAGATACGCAGTATTTT
CAYGVAGRDTQYF
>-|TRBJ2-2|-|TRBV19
TGTGCCAGTAGTAACTCCAGGCCGCCCGACACCGGGGAGCTGTTTTTT
CASSNSRPPDTGELFF
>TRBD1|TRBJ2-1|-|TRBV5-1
TGCGCCAGCAGCTTGGCACCGGGACAGTACAATGAGCAGTTCTTC
CASSLAPGQYNEQFF
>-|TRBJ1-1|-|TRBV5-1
TGCGCCAGCAGCTTGGTGTTTAGGGGTCGGACTGAAGCTTTCTTT
CASSLVFRGRTEAFF
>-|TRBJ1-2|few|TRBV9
TGTGCCAGCAGCCTTAGCGCTGGCGGCTACACCTTC
CASSLSAGGYTF
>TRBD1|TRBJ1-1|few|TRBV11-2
TGTGCCAGCAGACTTACAGGGGGCTTTGGGAACACTGAAGCTTTCTTT
CASRLTGGFGNTEAFF
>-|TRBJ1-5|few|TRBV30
TGTGCCTGGAGCGCCCCGGGACAGCCCCAGCATTTT
CAWSAPGQPQHF
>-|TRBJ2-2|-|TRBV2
TGTGCCAGCAGTGAAGGGACAGAAATCAGGACCGGGGAGCTGTTTTTT
CASSEGTEIRTGELFF